This T cell receptor beta chain comes out of a study of monozygotic twins with inflammatory bowel disease. Each sample had eight separate cDNA synthesis reactions. Template switching introduced UMIs that contain a 6-nucleotide sample barcode. TCRdb re-called the 5' RACE reads and shows each CDR3 protein once, DNA omitted. The sample data list some 200,000 distinct CDR3 sequences. Notes on the study in general: Against healthy co-twins, IBD patients had lower TCRbeta diversity (measured by inverse Simpson). Support was absent for any single strong signal or clonotype linked to IBD.

Concerning this clonotype itself: The antigen is unknown.

Germline values: CDR1 SGHTA, CDR2 FQGNSA. This CDR3 region has 16 residues. The sample was blood. The genes are TRBV7-2 and TRBJ2-3; with no DNA, the TCRdb D assignment of TRBD1 cannot be verified. The TCR comes from a human donor with ulcerative colitis or Crohn's disease, or a healthy co-twin of an affected twin (not recorded which). CDR3 sequence: CASSSRTGGRTDTQYF.